This TCR beta chain was identified in a study of cytomegalovirus exposure and HLA in healthy donors. Findings and limits, study-wide: A further, later analysis showed that HLA-associated TCR beta chains (compared with equally common others) were more clonally expanded. CMV serostatus was the sole immune exposure data available.

Note on this clone: Its antigen is not known.

In the PCR, 60 Vbeta and 13 Jbeta primers were used. Repertoires were generated with immunoSEQ multiplex PCR, while TCRdb's copy carries only in-frame clones and drops some. The data show around 85,000 clones, with 70% to 80% seen just once and roughly a quarter held by the top ten. Sample: PBMCs. The clonotype originates from a woman in her 50s in good health and CMV-seropositive.

The CDR3 DNA reads as TGTGCCAGCAGTTCGACAGCTAACGGTGAAAAACTGTTTTTT. Encoded protein: CASSSTANGEKLFF. V gene TRBV11-2 combines with J gene TRBJ1-4; TRBD1 is a possible D gene (5 bases). CDR1 is SGHAT and CDR2 is FQNNGV in the germline V gene. CDR3 length: 14 residues. V gave up 6 bases and J gave up 7 bases, with 15 bases separating them.